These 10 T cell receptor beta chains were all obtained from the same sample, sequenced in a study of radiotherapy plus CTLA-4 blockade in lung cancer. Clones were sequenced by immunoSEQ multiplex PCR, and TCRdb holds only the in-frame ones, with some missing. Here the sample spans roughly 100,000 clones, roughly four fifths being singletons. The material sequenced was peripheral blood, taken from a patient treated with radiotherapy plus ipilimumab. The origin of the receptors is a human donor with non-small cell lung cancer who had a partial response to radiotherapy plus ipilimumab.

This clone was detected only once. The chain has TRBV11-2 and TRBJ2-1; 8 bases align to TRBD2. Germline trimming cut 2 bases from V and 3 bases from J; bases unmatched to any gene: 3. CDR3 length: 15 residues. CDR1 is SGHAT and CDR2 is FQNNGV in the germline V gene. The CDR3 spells CASSLSTSGYNEQFF. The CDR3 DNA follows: TGTGCCAGCAGCTTAAGTACTAGCGGCTACAATGAGCAGTTCTTC.

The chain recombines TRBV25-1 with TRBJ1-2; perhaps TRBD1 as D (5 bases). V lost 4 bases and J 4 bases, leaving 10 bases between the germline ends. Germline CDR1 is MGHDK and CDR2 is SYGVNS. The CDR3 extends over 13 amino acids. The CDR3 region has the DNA TGTGCCAGCAGTGCTCAGGGTCTCTATGGCTACACCTTC. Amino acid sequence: CASSAQGLYGYTF.

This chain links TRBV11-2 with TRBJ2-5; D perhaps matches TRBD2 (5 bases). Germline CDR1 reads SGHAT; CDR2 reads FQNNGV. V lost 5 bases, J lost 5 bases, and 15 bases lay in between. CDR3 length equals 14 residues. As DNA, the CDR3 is TGTGCCAGCAGCCAGGTGGGTGGACTGGAGACCCAGTACTTC. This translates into CASSQVGGLETQYF.

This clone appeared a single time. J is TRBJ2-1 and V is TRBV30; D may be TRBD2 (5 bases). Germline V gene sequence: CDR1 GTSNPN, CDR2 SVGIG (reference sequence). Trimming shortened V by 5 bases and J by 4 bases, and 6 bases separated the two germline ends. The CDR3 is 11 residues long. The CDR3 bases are TGTGCCTGGGGGAGATACAATGAGCAGTTCTTC. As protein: CAWGRYNEQFF.

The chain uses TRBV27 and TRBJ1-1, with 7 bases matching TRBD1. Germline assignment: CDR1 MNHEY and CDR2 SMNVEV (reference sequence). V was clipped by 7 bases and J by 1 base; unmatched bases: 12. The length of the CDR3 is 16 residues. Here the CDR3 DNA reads TGTGCCAGCAAAAAGCAGGGGGGAACCCCGAACACTGAAGCTTTCTTT. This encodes CASKKQGGTPNTEAFF.

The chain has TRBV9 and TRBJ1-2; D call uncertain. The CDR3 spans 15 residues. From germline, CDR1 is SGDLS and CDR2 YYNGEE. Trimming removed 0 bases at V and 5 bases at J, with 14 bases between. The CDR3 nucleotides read TGTGCCAGCAGCGTAGATCTCCGGGGTGGTTATGGCTACACCTTC. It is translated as CASSVDLRGGYGYTF. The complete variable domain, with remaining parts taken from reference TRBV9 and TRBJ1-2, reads DSGVTQTPKHLITATGQRVTLRCSPRSGDLSVYWYQQSLDQGLQFLIQYYNGEERAKGNILERFSAQQFPDLHSELNLSSLELGDSALYFCASSVDLRGGYGYTFGSGTRLTVV.

The CDR3 nucleotides are TGCGCCAGCAGTCAAAGCGAGACCCAGTACTTC. Translated: CASSQSETQYF. The chain uses TRBV23-1 and TRBJ2-5; D not resolved. TRBV23-1 carries the ORF label, with uncertain function. The CDR3 has 11 residues. Deletions cut 2 bases from V and 5 bases from J, with 3 bases between.

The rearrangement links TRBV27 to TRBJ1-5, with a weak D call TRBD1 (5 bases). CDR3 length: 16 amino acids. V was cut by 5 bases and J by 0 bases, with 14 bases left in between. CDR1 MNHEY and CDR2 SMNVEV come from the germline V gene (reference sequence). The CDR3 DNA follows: TGTGCCAGCAGTGGGGGGACGGATAATAGCAATCAGCCCCAGCATTTT. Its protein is CASSGGTDNSNQPQHF.

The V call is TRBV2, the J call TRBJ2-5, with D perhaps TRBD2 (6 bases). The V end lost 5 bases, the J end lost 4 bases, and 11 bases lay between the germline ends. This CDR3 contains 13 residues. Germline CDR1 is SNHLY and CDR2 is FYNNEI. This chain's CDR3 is CASSPQGGETQYF. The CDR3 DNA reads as TGTGCCAGCAGTCCCCAGGGAGGAGAGACCCAGTACTTC.

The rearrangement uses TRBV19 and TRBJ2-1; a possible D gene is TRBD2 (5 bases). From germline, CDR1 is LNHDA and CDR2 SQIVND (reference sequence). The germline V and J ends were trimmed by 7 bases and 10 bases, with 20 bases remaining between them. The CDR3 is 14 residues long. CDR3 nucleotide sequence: TGTGCCAGTACCATAAATCCCGCCTCGGGGGAGCAGTTCTTC. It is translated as CASTINPASGEQFF.